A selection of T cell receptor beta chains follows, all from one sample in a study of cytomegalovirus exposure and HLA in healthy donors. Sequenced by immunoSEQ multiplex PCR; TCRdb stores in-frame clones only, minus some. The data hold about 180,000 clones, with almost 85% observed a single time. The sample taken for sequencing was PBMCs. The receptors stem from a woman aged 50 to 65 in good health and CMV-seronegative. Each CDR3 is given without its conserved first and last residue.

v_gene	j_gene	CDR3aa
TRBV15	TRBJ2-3	ATSRTPRDTQY
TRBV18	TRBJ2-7	ASSPRLDRSYEQY
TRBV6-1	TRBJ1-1	ASTKGVRGKAF
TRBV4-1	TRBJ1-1	ASSQGAGRTEAF
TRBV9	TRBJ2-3	ASSVGGSGTDTQY
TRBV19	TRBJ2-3	ASSIGGPVTQY
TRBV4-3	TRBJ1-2	ASSQDFSNYGYT
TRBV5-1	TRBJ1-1	ASSLDGTGMNTEAF
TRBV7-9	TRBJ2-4	ASTRAGKNIQY
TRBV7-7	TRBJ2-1	ASSRRANVEQF
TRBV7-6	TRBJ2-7	ASSLIPSSYEQY
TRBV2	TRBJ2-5	ASSDLVAGEGQY
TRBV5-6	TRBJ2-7	ASSLEQAGDEQY
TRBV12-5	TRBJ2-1	ASGLVAGAGEQF
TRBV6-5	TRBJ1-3	ASSSPGQGADTIY
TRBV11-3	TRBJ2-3	ASSLQGGPDTQY
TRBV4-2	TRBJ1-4	ASSQDQGVGGGEKLF
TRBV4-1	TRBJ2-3	ASSQQREIADTQY
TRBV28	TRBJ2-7	ATRSYEQY
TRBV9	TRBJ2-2	ASSVKQGNGELF
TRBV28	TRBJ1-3	ASEVDSHSGNTIY
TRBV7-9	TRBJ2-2	ASRSSRGGNTGELF
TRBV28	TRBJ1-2	ASSSPGQGGGYT